The 20 T cell receptor beta chains presented below share a single source sample, sequenced in a study of blood T cell repertoires in COVID-19. Assay: immunoSEQ multiplex PCR; the TCRdb copy retains only in-frame clones and omits some. The table has tens of thousands of clones, about 81% seen once; the top ten hold less than 15%. Sequencing used peripheral blood. Receptors originate from a human donor in a cohort sampled during active COVID-19.

This clone has only one observation. The chain couples TRBV19 to TRBJ1-1; weak D call: TRBD1 (5 bases). Trimming shortened V by 7 bases and J by 4 bases, and 10 bases separated the two germline ends. CDR1 LNHDA and CDR2 SQIVND come from the germline V gene (reference sequence). This CDR3 spans 12 amino acids. CDR3 DNA: TGTGCCAGTAATCATAGGGGCACTGAAGCTTTCTTT. Translated, it gives CASNHRGTEAFF.

The rearrangement uses TRBV5-4 and TRBJ1-3, with no clear D. V was clipped by 3 bases and J by 1 base, with 14 bases between them. The CDR3 sequence is 16 residues long. Germline V CDR1 and CDR2: SGHNT, YYREEE (reference sequence). CDR3 loop: CASSWATADSGNTIYF. The CDR3 nucleotides read TGTGCCAGCAGCTGGGCAACAGCGGATTCTGGAAACACCATATATTTT. The full variable domain, completed using reference TRBV5-4 and TRBJ1-3, is ETGVTQSPTHLIKTRGQQVTLRCSSQSGHNTVSWYQQALGQGPQFIFQYYREEENGRGNFPPRFSGLQFPNYSSELNVNALELDDSALYLCASSWATADSGNTIYFGEGSWLTVV.

This rearrangement joins TRBV2 to TRBJ1-1; D is ambiguous. Deletions cut 5 bases from V and 0 bases from J, with 13 bases between. CDR1 SNHLY and CDR2 FYNNEI come from the germline V gene. This CDR3 is built from 15 residues. For the CDR3, the DNA is TGTGCCAGCAGTTTCAGTACACCCATGAACACTGAAGCTTTCTTT. It translates to CASSFSTPMNTEAFF.

The chain recombines TRBV21-1 with TRBJ2-1; the table's D call TRBD2 went unverified against the DNA. TRBV21-1 is termed a pseudogene. CDR3 size: 13 residues. The chain's CDR3 is CASSPLGGNEQFF. CDR3 DNA sequence: TGTGCCAGCAGCCCCTTGGGGGGCAATGAGCAGTTCTTC.

The V call is TRBV27, the J call TRBJ2-7; 9 bases fit TRBD1. This CDR3 is 14 amino acids long. CDR1 is MNHEY and CDR2 is SMNVEV in the germline V gene (reference sequence). V trimming: 10 bases; J trimming: 0 bases; junction bases outside the gene matches: 7. CDR3 region: CATADRGVSYEQYF. CDR3 coding DNA: TGTGCCACCGCAGACAGGGGGGTCTCCTACGAGCAGTACTTC.

The genes are TRBV19 and TRBJ1-2; the D gene is possibly TRBD1 (5 bases). The CDR3 spans 16 residues. The germline gives CDR1 LNHDA, CDR2 SQIVND (reference sequence). Trimming shortened V by 2 bases and J by 2 bases, and 15 bases separated the two germline ends. The CDR3 is CASSITIRDSNYGYTF. In nucleotides, the CDR3 is TGTGCCAGTAGTATAACAATCCGGGACTCCAACTATGGCTACACCTTC.

The chain combines TRBV12-3 or TRBV12-4 with TRBJ2-1; D remains unclear. V gave up 4 bases and J gave up 10 bases, with 5 bases separating them. This CDR3 is built from 10 residues. CDR3 bases: TGTGCCAGCAGTTCAGGCGAGCAGTTCTTC. Translated: CASSSGEQFF.

The chain recombines TRBV9 with TRBJ1-6, with 11 bases that match TRBD1. This CDR3 contains 15 residues. V trimming: 4 bases; J trimming: 9 bases; junction bases outside the gene matches: 6. Germline V gives CDR1 SGDLS, CDR2 YYNGEE. The CDR3 protein is CASSYGQGAGSPLHF. As DNA, the CDR3 is TGTGCCAGCAGCTACGGACAGGGGGCTGGTTCACCCCTCCACTTT.

The V call is TRBV15, the J call TRBJ1-5; no reliable D call. Germline CDR1 and CDR2: LNHNV and YYDKDF (reference sequence). The V end was cut by 2 bases, the J end by 6 bases, with 17 bases between. The CDR3 extends over 16 amino acids. The CDR3 reads CATSRPGYLAGQPQHF. The CDR3 DNA is TGTGCCACCAGCAGACCGGGGTACCTCGCCGGTCAGCCCCAGCATTTT.

This clone has only one observation. The chain combines TRBV7-9 with TRBJ2-5; D is perhaps TRBD2 (6 bases). CDR1 and CDR2 (germline): SEHNR, FQNEAQ (reference sequence). This CDR3 has 19 residues. The V end lost 4 bases, the J end lost 1 base, and 25 bases lay between the germline ends. The CDR3 nucleotides are TGTGCCAGCAGCTACAACCCGAGTCCAGTTAGCGGAAGCCAAGAGACCCAGTACTTC. Translating it yields CASSYNPSPVSGSQETQYF.

V gene TRBV6-6 combines with J gene TRBJ1-1; D is ambiguous. Germline-derived CDR1 and CDR2 are MNHNY and SVGAGI (reference sequence). Between the trimmed V and J ends, which lost 6 bases and 0 bases, there was a span of 11 bases. This CDR3 contains 14 residues. The CDR3 region is CASRQRPMNTEAFF. In DNA, the CDR3 is TGTGCCAGCAGACAGAGACCTATGAACACTGAAGCTTTCTTT.

The chain has TRBV10-3 and TRBJ1-1; D is uncertain. This CDR3 spans 13 amino acids. V gave up 7 bases and J gave up 0 bases, with 9 bases separating them. The germline CDR1 and CDR2 sequences are ENHRY and SYGVKD. The CDR3 sequence is CAINSGLNTEAFF. The DNA of the CDR3 is TGTGCCATCAATAGCGGTTTGAACACTGAAGCTTTCTTT.

The rearrangement uses TRBV6-5 and TRBJ1-1, with a weak D call TRBD1 (5 bases). The CDR3 loop spans 15 amino acids. V gave up 2 bases and J gave up 7 bases, with 17 bases separating them. The V gene's germline CDR1 is MNHEY and CDR2 SVGAGI. The CDR3 region is CASSYTPTATIEAFF. The DNA for the CDR3 is TGTGCCAGCAGTTACACCCCGACAGCGACAATTGAAGCTTTCTTT.

The chain carries TRBV18 and TRBJ1-5, with 8 bases aligning to TRBD1. Losses at the gene ends were 2 bases for V and 2 bases for J; bases not matched to a gene: 5. The CDR3 spans 16 residues. Germline V gene data show CDR1 as KGHSH and CDR2 as LQKENI. CDR3 protein: CASSPGQGRGNQPQHF. The CDR3 nucleotides are TGTGCCAGCTCACCAGGACAGGGCAGAGGCAATCAGCCCCAGCATTTT.

This chain links TRBV6-2 or TRBV6-3 with TRBJ2-7; 10 positions match TRBD2. Losses at the gene ends were 6 bases for V and 1 base for J; bases not matched to a gene: 3. Germline V gene sequence: CDR1 MNHEY, CDR2 SVGEGT. The CDR3 runs 14 residues. CDR3 sequence (DNA): TGTGCCAGCAGGCCTAGCGGGAGATCCTACGAGCAGTACTTC. Translating gives CASRPSGRSYEQYF.

The chain combines TRBV12-3 or TRBV12-4 with TRBJ2-7; TRBD1 might be the D (6 bases). CDR3 size: 13 residues. V lost 10 bases, J lost 5 bases, and 18 bases lay in between. The CDR3 DNA reads TGTGCCACGACCATCACAGGGAAGGACGAGCAGTACTTC. Translating it yields CATTITGKDEQYF.

This clone was seen only once. This chain joins TRBV5-5 and TRBJ1-1; possible D gene TRBD1, 5 bases. Germline V gene lookup returns CDR1 SGHKS and CDR2 YYEKEE (reference sequence). Trimming pared 1 base from V and 5 bases from J, leaving 15 bases between. This CDR3 has 15 amino acids. CDR3 bases: TGTGCCAGCAGCTTGTTTCAGGGAAGTTGGACTGAAGCTTTCTTT. Translating it yields CASSLFQGSWTEAFF.

This clone occurred once. The gene calls are TRBV5-4 and TRBJ2-5; 14 bases match TRBD2. In germline, CDR1 is SGHNT, CDR2 YYREEE (reference sequence). The CDR3 consists of 15 residues. Trimming removed 3 bases from V and 4 bases from J; junction bases left unmatched: 2. This chain's CDR3 is CASSWGLAGAETQYF. The DNA of the CDR3 is TGTGCCAGCAGCTGGGGACTAGCGGGGGCAGAGACCCAGTACTTC. Full variable domain (missing parts from reference TRBV5-4 and TRBJ2-5): ETGVTQSPTHLIKTRGQQVTLRCSSQSGHNTVSWYQQALGQGPQFIFQYYREEENGRGNFPPRFSGLQFPNYSSELNVNALELDDSALYLCASSWGLAGAETQYFGPGTRLLVL.

The rearrangement joins TRBV6-4 to TRBJ2-2; 10 nucleotides line up with TRBD1. After removal of 3 bases from V and 3 bases from J, the junction contained 1 base not matched to a gene. CDR1 is MRHNA, CDR2 SNTAGT, per germline. The CDR3 loop spans 15 amino acids. The CDR3 bases are TGTGCCAGCAGTGAAGGGACAGGGGACACCGGGGAGCTGTTTTTT. It encodes CASSEGTGDTGELFF.

J is TRBJ2-5 and V is TRBV7-2; tentatively, D is TRBD2 (6 bases). Looked up from germline, CDR1 is SGHTA and CDR2 is FQGNSA. The CDR3 runs to 12 residues. Trimming cost V 8 bases and J 10 bases, with 17 bases left between them. The chain's CDR3 is CASAGSPKIQYF. The CDR3 nucleotides are TGTGCCAGCGCGGGGAGCCCTAAGATCCAGTACTTC.